The entry below gives a single T cell receptor (beta chain) sequence along with its context. Its antigen is still unknown. No quality values exist for individual bases; no much larger clone is one base distant. TCRbeta CDR3 regions were amplified from genomic DNA using the immunoSEQ Assay, a bias-controlled multiplex PCR. The authors' analysis ran thus. Within the assay, amplification of reference gene primers was used to estimate how many nucleated cells each sample contained. To quantify the absolute abundance of each unique TCRbeta CDR3 rearrangement, sequence reads were collapsed and filtered. Productive Simpson clonality was computed per sample as the square root of Simpson's diversity index over productive rearrangements. What TCRdb holds here is the immuneACCESS table cut down to in-frame rearrangements. Part of the clones is not present; checked against another copy, under half of the missing clones reflect an unresolved V gene, and the others are unexplained. That table gives V, J and clone size, and the DNA gave D and trimming. This sample comprises around 130,000 clones, 84% of them detected only once. The ten biggest clones cover roughly 3.9% of the sample.

Participants in the prospective study were aged roughly 18 to 100 years, lived in some 24 United States geographic areas, and enrolled through a virtual design. Cohort assignment in the prospective study relied on participant-reported clinical history from a screening survey and a study questionnaire. ImmuneRACE Cohort 3 recovered participants were defined by two consecutive negative NP/OP PCR tests, healthcare professional clearance, or symptom resolution. In the prospective study, whole blood, serum and a nasopharyngeal or oropharyngeal swab were collected from each participant by mobile phlebotomists. Prospective study participants could optionally give additional blood draws and questionnaires over an approximately 2-month period. Before DNA extraction, blood samples from the prospective study were shipped at room temperature or frozen. The sample originates from a study of blood T cell repertoires in COVID-19 (TCRdb year 2020). Looking at the study overall: The collaborator samples originated in the United States, Italy and Spain and spanned the acute and convalescent phases of COVID-19. Samples came from the ongoing ImmuneRACE study (first 160 participants) plus 1,254 subjects from 6 global collaborators. Where available, HLA class I and class II types were taken from metadata supplied by the sample provider and were not determined by assay-based typing. The repertoires were made available in a free public database intended to serve as a resource for research on the immune response to SARS-CoV-2. Deeply sampled blood TCRbeta repertoires from subjects exposed to, actively infected with, or recovered from COVID-19 were included in the dataset. Nearly every sample came with metadata listing a de-identified subject ID, COVID-19 status, age in years and sex. The material from the prospective study consisted of cDNA or gDNA derived from T cells, B-cell-depleted T cells, or PBMCs. Beyond this particular receptor, the publication reports: The quantity of clinical and demographic metadata differed by source and by participant and was supplied without curation.

Trimming removed 5 bases from V and 0 bases from J, leaving 17 bases between the germline ends. Spanning cysteine to phenylalanine, the CDR3 consists of 16 amino acids. Kept here is only the CDR3 DNA, which spans 48 bases and is read in frame from base 1. CDR1 is given as SQVTM and CDR2 as ANQGSEA, both from the germline V gene. This sequence originates from a woman aged 25 to 39 who had recovered from COVID-19. The chain was built from TRBV29-1 and TRBJ1-5; matching of 5 bases hints at TRBD1 as the D gene. Sequencing used PBMCs or T cells enriched from blood (not recorded which). In nucleotide form, the sequence is TGCAGCGTTCGAACAAGTACAGGAGATAGCAATCAGCCCCAGCATTTT. It specifies CSVRTSTGDSNQPQHF.